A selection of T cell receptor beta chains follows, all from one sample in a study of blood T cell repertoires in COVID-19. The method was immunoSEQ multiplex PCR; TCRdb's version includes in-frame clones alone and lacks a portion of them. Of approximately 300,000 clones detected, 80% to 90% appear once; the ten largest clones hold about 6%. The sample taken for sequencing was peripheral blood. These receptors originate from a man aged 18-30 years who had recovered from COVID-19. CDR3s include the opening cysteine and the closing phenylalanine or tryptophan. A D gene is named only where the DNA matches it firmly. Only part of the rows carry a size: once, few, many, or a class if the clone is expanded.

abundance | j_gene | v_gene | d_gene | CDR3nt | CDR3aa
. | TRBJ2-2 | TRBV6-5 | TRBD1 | TGTGCCAGCAGTTACTTGGACAGGGTGACCGGGGAGCTGTTTTTT | CASSYLDRVTGELFF
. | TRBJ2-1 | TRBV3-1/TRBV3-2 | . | TGTGCCAGCAGCCAGGCCCGGAGCTCCTACAATGAGCAGTTCTTC | CASSQARSSYNEQFF
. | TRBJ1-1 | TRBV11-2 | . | TGTGCCAGCAGCTTATTAACAGGGAACACTGAAGCTTTCTTT | CASSLLTGNTEAFF
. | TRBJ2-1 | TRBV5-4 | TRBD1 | TGTGCCAGCAGTCCCGGGACAGGGGGCCTCTACAATGAGCAGTTCTTC | CASSPGTGGLYNEQFF
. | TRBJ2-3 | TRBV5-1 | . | TGCGCCAGCAGCTCTGGCGGGGTGGGCACAGATACGCAGTATTTT | CASSSGGVGTDTQYF
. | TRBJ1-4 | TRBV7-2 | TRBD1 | TGTGCCAGCAGCTTCGGGACAGGGGAAGTCGGTGGTGAAAAACTGTTTTTT | CASSFGTGEVGGEKLFF
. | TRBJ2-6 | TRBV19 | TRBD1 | TGTGCCAGTAGTGCGCCGGGACAGGCTAACTCTGGGGCCAACGTCCTGACTTTC | CASSAPGQANSGANVLTF
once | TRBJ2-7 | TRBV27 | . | TGTGCCAGCAGGCGCGGATCCTACGAGCAGTACTTC | CASRRGSYEQYF
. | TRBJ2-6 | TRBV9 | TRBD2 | TGTGCCAGCAGCGGCGGGAGTGGTTCAGAGGCCAACGTCCTGACTTTC | CASSGGSGSEANVLTF
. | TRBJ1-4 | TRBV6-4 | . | TGTGCCAGCAGCAGGATAGTTCAGACCGGACTTTGGGTGTTTTTT | CASSRIVQTGLWVFF
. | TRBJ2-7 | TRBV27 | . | TGTGCCAGCAGTTTAGCCCCGGACAGCCTAGGATACGAGCAGTACTTC | CASSLAPDSLGYEQYF
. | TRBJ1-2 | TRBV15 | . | TGTGCCACCAGCTCAACCGCAGGGTATGGCTACACCTTC | CATSSTAGYGYTF
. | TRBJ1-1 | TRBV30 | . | TGTGCCTTCTCCTCCGGGGGCACTGAAGCTTTCTTT | CAFSSGGTEAFF
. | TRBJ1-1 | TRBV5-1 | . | TGCGCCAGCAGCCGCGCGATGAACACTGAAGCTTTCTTT | CASSRAMNTEAFF
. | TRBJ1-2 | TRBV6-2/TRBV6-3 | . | TGTGCCAGCAGTTTGGAGACAGACTATGGCTACACCTTC | CASSLETDYGYTF
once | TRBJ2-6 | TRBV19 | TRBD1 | TGTGCCAGTAGTATAAGGGGGACAGTCGCTGGGGCCAACGTCCTGACTTTC | CASSIRGTVAGANVLTF
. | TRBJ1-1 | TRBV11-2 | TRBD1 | TGTGCCAGCAGCCGCGGGACAGATGGTGAAGCTTTCTTT | CASSRGTDGEAFF
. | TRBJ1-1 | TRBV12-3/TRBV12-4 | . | TGTGCCAGCAGTTTCGGGGGAGACACTGAAGCTTTCTTT | CASSFGGDTEAFF
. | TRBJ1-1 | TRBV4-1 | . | TGCGCCAGCAGCCAAGGGTGGGTCGCAGGCACTGAAGCTTTCTTT | CASSQGWVAGTEAFF
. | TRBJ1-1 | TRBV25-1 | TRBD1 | TGTGCCAGCAGCGTACAGGGGGCCGGCACTGAAGCTTTCTTT | CASSVQGAGTEAFF
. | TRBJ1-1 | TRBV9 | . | TGTGCCAGCAGCGTTGGTAGCGCGAACACTGAAGCTTTCTTT | CASSVGSANTEAFF
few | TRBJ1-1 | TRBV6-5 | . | TGTGCCAGCCCTCGGACAGACAACACTGAAGCTTTCTTT | CASPRTDNTEAFF
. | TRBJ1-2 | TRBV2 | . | TGTGCCAGCATTAGATGGGGGGTTGAAGGCTACACCTTC | CASIRWGVEGYTF
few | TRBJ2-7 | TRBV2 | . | TGTGCCAGCAGTGACTTCGAGCAGTACTTC | CASSDFEQYF
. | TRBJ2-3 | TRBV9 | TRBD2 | TGTGCCAGCAGCGTAGCTGGAGGCGGGAGCCTTCGCACAGATACGCAGTATTTT | CASSVAGGGSLRTDTQYF
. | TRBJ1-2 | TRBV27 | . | TGTGCCAGCAGTTCATTTATCAACGGGGTAGCCTATGGCTACACCTTC | CASSSFINGVAYGYTF
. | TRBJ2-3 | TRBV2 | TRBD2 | TGTGCCAGCACTGAGGCGGGGGGAGGGGATTTAGATACGCAGTATTTT | CASTEAGGGDLDTQYF
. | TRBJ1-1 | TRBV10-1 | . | TGCGCCAGTCGAACTAGCCTGAACACTGAAGCTTTCTTT | CASRTSLNTEAFF
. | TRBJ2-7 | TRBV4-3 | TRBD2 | TGCGCCAGCAGCCAAGAAAGCGGGGGGCAGCACGAGCAGTACTTC | CASSQESGGQHEQYF
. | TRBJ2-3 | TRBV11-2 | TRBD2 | TGTGCCAGCAGTTATACCGGGACTAGCGGGAGAATAACAGATACGCAGTATTTT | CASSYTGTSGRITDTQYF
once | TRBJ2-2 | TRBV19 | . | TGTGCCAGTAGTATAACAGGGACACACACCGGGGAGCTGTTTTTT | CASSITGTHTGELFF
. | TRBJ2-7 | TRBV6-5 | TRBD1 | TGTGCCAGCAGTTACTCACGACAGGGGGGCTACGAGCAGTACTTC | CASSYSRQGGYEQYF
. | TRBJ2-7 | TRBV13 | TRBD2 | TGTGCCAGCAGCTTAGTTAGCGGGAGGAGGTACTTC | CASSLVSGRRYF
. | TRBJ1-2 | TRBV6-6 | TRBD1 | TGTGCCAGCAGTCGCCGGGACAGGGAGTTATTCCATGGCTACACCTTC | CASSRRDRELFHGYTF
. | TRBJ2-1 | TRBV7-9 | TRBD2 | TGTGCCAGCAGCCACCCACTAGCGGGGGTTATCAATGAGCAGTTCTTC | CASSHPLAGVINEQFF
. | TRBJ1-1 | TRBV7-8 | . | TGTGCCAGCAGCTTAGGGGGGGGAATCAGCACTGAAGCTTTCTTT | CASSLGGGISTEAFF
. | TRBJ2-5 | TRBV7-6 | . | TGTGCCAGCAGCTTACGATTAGCATCGGCGCAGACCCAGTACTTC | CASSLRLASAQTQYF
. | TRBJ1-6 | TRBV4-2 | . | TGTGCCAGCAGCCAAGTTTGGGGAGGCAATTCACCCCTCCACTTT | CASSQVWGGNSPLHF
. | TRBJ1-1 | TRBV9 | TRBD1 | TGTGCCAGCAGCCCCCCGGGACAGGGGTTGAACACTGAAGCTTTCTTT | CASSPPGQGLNTEAFF